This is a list of T cell receptor beta chains from one sample in a study of cytomegalovirus exposure and HLA in healthy donors. TCRdb's table, derived via immunoSEQ multiplex PCR, lists solely in-frame clones and lacks some. The data show 100,000 to 120,000 clones, with 12% to 15% seen just once and about 0.8% held by the top ten. Sequenced input: PBMCs. Source of these receptors: a female donor in good health and CMV-seronegative. Both conserved end residues are part of each CDR3. D genes are given only for firm matches. Clone sizes are given selectively: once, few, many, or a class where the clone is expanded.

v_gene	j_gene	abundance	d_gene	CDR3aa	CDR3nt
TRBV7-2	TRBJ2-3	-	TRBD2	CASSLLGAGGPADTQYF	TGTGCCAGCAGCTTATTAGGAGCGGGAGGGCCCGCAGATACGCAGTATTTT
TRBV5-1	TRBJ1-1	few	TRBD1	CASNPGTDFLGHTEAFF	TGCGCCAGCAACCCCGGGACAGATTTTTTAGGGCACACTGAAGCTTTCTTT
TRBV7-2	TRBJ2-1	few	-	CASSLTRYNEQFF	TGTGCCAGCAGCTTAACTCGGTACAATGAGCAGTTCTTC
TRBV29-1	TRBJ2-1	-	TRBD2	CSVEDGGAGAPHNEQFF	TGCAGCGTTGAAGATGGCGGAGCGGGGGCCCCCCACAATGAGCAGTTCTTC
TRBV15	TRBJ1-5	-	TRBD1	CATSRLDRDQPQHF	TGTGCCACCAGCAGGCTGGACAGGGATCAGCCCCAGCATTTT
TRBV27	TRBJ2-7	few	-	CASSLRDPRTRSSYEQYF	TGTGCCAGCAGCTTGCGGGACCCGCGGACTCGGAGCTCCTACGAGCAGTACTTC
TRBV6-1	TRBJ2-3	-	TRBD2	CASSEVSGSADTQYF	TGTGCCAGCAGTGAAGTTAGCGGGAGCGCAGATACGCAGTATTTT
TRBV12-5	TRBJ1-5	-	-	CASGLVRAQPQHF	TGTGCTAGTGGTTTGGTACGCGCTCAGCCCCAGCATTTT
TRBV9	TRBJ1-2	few	-	CASSVALGVYGYTF	TGTGCCAGCAGCGTAGCATTAGGAGTCTATGGCTACACCTTC
TRBV30	TRBJ1-1	-	-	CAWSTTGWYTEAFF	TGTGCCTGGAGTACCACCGGGTGGTACACTGAAGCTTTCTTT
TRBV11-2	TRBJ2-4	few	TRBD2	CASSFSPGTSGSIQYF	TGTGCCAGCAGCTTTTCCCCTGGGACTAGCGGGAGCATTCAGTACTTC
TRBV9	TRBJ2-3	-	-	CASTVGTSTDTQYF	TGTGCCAGCACGGTGGGGACTAGCACAGATACGCAGTATTTT
TRBV6-8	TRBJ2-7	few	TRBD2	CARGTSGPYEQYF	TGTGCCAGGGGGACTAGCGGGCCCTACGAGCAGTACTTC
TRBV2	TRBJ1-6	-	-	CASHRIVSPLHF	TGTGCCAGCCACAGGATCGTCTCACCCCTCCACTTT
TRBV30	TRBJ1-6	few	TRBD1	CAWSPGTGTSPLHF	TGTGCCTGGAGTCCAGGGACAGGGACTTCACCCCTCCACTTT
TRBV4-3	TRBJ2-1	once	TRBD2	CASSPQRGSYNEQFF	TGCGCCAGCAGCCCTCAGCGGGGGTCCTACAATGAGCAGTTCTTC
TRBV9	TRBJ2-4	-	-	CASSRAGANIQYF	TGTGCCAGCAGCCGAGCGGGCGCGAACATTCAGTACTTC
TRBV4-3	TRBJ2-2	few	TRBD2	CASRRKGVAGRNTGELFF	TGCGCCAGCAGACGAAAGGGGGTAGCGGGGAGGAACACCGGGGAGCTGTTTTTT
TRBV27	TRBJ1-2	few	TRBD1	CASTLRSGQGTAGYTF	TGTGCCAGCACCCTAAGATCGGGACAGGGGACGGCTGGCTACACCTTC
TRBV7-9	TRBJ2-3	few	-	CASSYYTDTQYF	TGTGCCAGCAGCTATTACACAGATACGCAGTATTTT
TRBV7-8	TRBJ1-5	-	TRBD1	CASSSRDRVKQPQHF	TGTGCCAGCAGCTCCCGGGACAGGGTGAAACAGCCCCAGCATTTT
TRBV4-2	TRBJ2-1	few	TRBD2	CASSPSGRGNNEQFF	TGTGCCAGCAGCCCGAGCGGGAGGGGCAACAATGAGCAGTTCTTC
TRBV14	TRBJ1-1	few	TRBD1	CASSLLEGQGNTEAFF	TGTGCCAGCAGCCTTCTCGAGGGACAGGGAAACACTGAAGCTTTCTTT
TRBV6-1	TRBJ1-3	few	TRBD1	CASSETGAPGNTIYF	TGTGCCAGCAGCGAGACAGGGGCGCCTGGAAACACCATATATTTT
TRBV6-5	TRBJ1-2	-	TRBD1	CATLRTGVNYGYTF	TGTGCCACCCTCCGGACAGGCGTAAACTATGGCTACACCTTC
TRBV4-3	TRBJ1-3	-	-	CASSQYERGPGNTIYF	TGCGCCAGCAGCCAATACGAAAGAGGGCCTGGAAACACCATATATTTT
TRBV19	TRBJ2-5	few	-	CASSIGGGARETQYF	TGTGCCAGTAGTATCGGAGGGGGGGCCAGAGAGACCCAGTACTTC
TRBV5-4	TRBJ2-4	few	-	CASSSGLAKNIQYF	TGTGCCAGCAGCTCGGGACTAGCCAAAAACATTCAGTACTTC
TRBV5-4	TRBJ2-2	-	-	CASSLAAGAQPGELFF	TGTGCCAGCAGCTTGGCCGCGGGGGCGCAACCCGGGGAGCTGTTTTTT
TRBV5-1	TRBJ1-4	few	-	CASSLDRTNEKLFF	TGCGCCAGCAGCTTGGACAGAACTAATGAAAAACTGTTTTTT
TRBV5-1	TRBJ2-1	-	-	CASSLGQGGYNEQFF	TGCGCCAGCAGCTTGGGGCAGGGTGGCTACAATGAGCAGTTCTTC
TRBV7-2	TRBJ1-5	few	TRBD1	CASSYRDRGVNQPQHF	TGTGCCAGCAGCTACCGGGACAGGGGGGTAAATCAGCCCCAGCATTTT
TRBV2	TRBJ1-2	-	TRBD1	CACQQGAPGYGYTF	TGTGCCTGTCAACAGGGGGCGCCTGGCTATGGCTACACCTTC
TRBV6-1	TRBJ1-3	-	TRBD1	CASRPTGTGNTIYF	TGTGCCAGCAGGCCGACAGGGACTGGAAACACCATATATTTT
TRBV5-1	TRBJ2-7	-	TRBD2	CASSLGLAGGKIRSEQYF	TGCGCCAGCAGCTTGGGACTAGCGGGAGGAAAGATTCGGTCCGAGCAGTACTTC
TRBV19	TRBJ2-5	-	-	CASSITRVETQYF	TGTGCCAGTAGTATAACCAGGGTGGAGACCCAGTACTTC
TRBV30	TRBJ1-1	-	-	CAWSDRGGTEAFF	TGTGCCTGGAGTGACAGAGGGGGTACTGAAGCTTTCTTT
TRBV27	TRBJ2-7	-	-	CASSFGGVSSYEQYF	TGTGCCAGCAGTTTTGGAGGGGTAAGCTCCTACGAGCAGTACTTC
TRBV7-2	TRBJ2-1	-	-	CASSFTGTSYNEQFF	TGTGCCAGCAGCTTTACCGGTACCTCCTACAATGAGCAGTTCTTC
TRBV6-1	TRBJ2-5	few	-	CASSEGRLRETQYF	TGTGCCAGCAGTGAAGGGAGATTAAGGGAGACCCAGTACTTC
TRBV9	TRBJ1-1	few	-	CASSDGQFPMNTEAFF	TGTGCCAGCAGCGACGGACAGTTTCCCATGAACACTGAAGCTTTCTTT
TRBV6-5	TRBJ1-5	-	TRBD1	CASSRQGAHQPQHF	TGTGCCAGCTCTAGACAGGGGGCGCATCAGCCCCAGCATTTT
TRBV7-2	TRBJ2-7	-	-	CASSLTGSSSYEQYF	TGTGCCAGCAGCTTGACCGGGTCAAGCTCCTACGAGCAGTACTTC
TRBV27	TRBJ2-1	-	TRBD2	CASRYLPVAGGGNEQFF	TGTGCCAGCAGGTACCTCCCCGTAGCGGGAGGAGGCAATGAGCAGTTCTTC
TRBV30	TRBJ1-3	few	-	CAWTDAGDTIYF	TGTGCCTGGACTGATGCAGGGGACACCATATATTTT
TRBV5-1	TRBJ1-2	few	TRBD1	CASSFPDESGQGNYGYTF	TGCGCCAGCAGCTTCCCTGACGAATCGGGACAGGGTAACTATGGCTACACCTTC
TRBV6-5	TRBJ1-1	-	-	CASSGRGNTEAFF	TGTGCCAGCAGCGGTAGGGGAAACACTGAAGCTTTCTTT
TRBV6-5	TRBJ2-7	few	TRBD2	CATGKMLAVSYEQYF	TGTGCCACCGGTAAAATGCTAGCGGTTTCCTACGAGCAGTACTTC
TRBV5-5	TRBJ2-6	-	-	CASSLAIRSGANVLTF	TGTGCCAGCAGCTTGGCTATTCGCTCTGGGGCCAACGTCCTGACTTTC
TRBV5-1	TRBJ1-2	few	TRBD1	CASSFTGTVNYGYTF	TGCGCCAGCAGCTTTACCGGGACAGTAAACTATGGCTACACCTTC
TRBV30	TRBJ1-3	-	-	CAWSVGRGSTNTIYF	TGTGCCTGGAGTGTAGGGAGGGGATCGACAAACACCATATATTTT
TRBV10-1	TRBJ2-1	-	TRBD2	CASSDGTSGGNNEQFF	TGCGCCAGCAGTGATGGGACTAGCGGGGGGAACAATGAGCAGTTCTTC
TRBV7-9	TRBJ2-5	few	TRBD2	CASSSLAGGQETQYF	TGTGCCAGCAGCTCCCTAGCGGGGGGGCAGGAGACCCAGTACTTC